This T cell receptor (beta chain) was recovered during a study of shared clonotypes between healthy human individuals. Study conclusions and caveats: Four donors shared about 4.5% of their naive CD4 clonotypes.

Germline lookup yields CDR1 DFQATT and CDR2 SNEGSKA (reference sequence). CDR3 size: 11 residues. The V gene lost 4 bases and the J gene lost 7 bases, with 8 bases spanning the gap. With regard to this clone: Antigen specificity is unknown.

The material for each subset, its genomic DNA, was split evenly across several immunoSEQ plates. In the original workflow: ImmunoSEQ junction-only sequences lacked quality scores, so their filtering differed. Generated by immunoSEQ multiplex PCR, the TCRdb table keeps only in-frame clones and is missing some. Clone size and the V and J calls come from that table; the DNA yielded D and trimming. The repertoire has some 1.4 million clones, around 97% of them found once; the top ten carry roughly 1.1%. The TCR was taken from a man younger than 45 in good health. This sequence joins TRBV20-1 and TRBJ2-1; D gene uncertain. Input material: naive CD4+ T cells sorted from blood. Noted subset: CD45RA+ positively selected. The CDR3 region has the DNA TGCAGTGCTACCTGGCGTAATGAGCAGTTCTTC. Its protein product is CSATWRNEQFF.